This TCR beta chain was captured in a study of Ad26.COV2.S vaccination and SARS-CoV-2 variants. Findings and caveats of the study: Vaccine and placebo recipients had comparable breadth of non-spike TCRs. Spike-specific TCR breadth was greater in vaccine than placebo recipients.

Using immunoSEQ multiplex PCR, the repertoire was profiled, and TCRdb retains in-frame clones only, with some absent. The repertoire has about 500,000 clones, 89% of them found once; the top ten carry around 1.6%. Treatment specified: around 19 received Ad26.COV2.S at low or high dose, single or two shots; several received placebo; per-sample allocation not given. The study sampled participants on day 63 after the first vaccine or placebo injection. From germline, CDR1 is SGHRS and CDR2 YFSETQ. The length of the CDR3 is 15 residues. V was cut by 4 bases and J by 7 bases, with 15 bases left in between. For this clone: No antigen is known for it.

The receptor was isolated from a person aged 18 to 59 who received the Ad26.COV2.S COVID-19 vaccine or a placebo. This rearrangement joins TRBV5-1 to TRBJ1-6, with D possibly matching TRBD1 (5 bases). This sample comprised peripheral blood, obtained in a trial of Ad26.COV2.S vaccine versus placebo. The CDR3 loop reads CASSEGTGANSPLHF. For the CDR3, the DNA is TGCGCCAGCAGCGAGGGGACGGGCGCGAATTCACCCCTCCACTTT.